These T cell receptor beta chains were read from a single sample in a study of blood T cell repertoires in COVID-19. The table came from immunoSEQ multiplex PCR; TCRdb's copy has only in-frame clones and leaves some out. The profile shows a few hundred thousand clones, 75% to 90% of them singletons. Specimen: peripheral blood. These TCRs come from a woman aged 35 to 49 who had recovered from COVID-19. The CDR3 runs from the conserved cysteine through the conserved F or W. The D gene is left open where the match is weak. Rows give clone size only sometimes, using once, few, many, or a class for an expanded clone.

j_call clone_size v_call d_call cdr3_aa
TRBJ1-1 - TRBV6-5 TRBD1 CATTDRRNAEAFF
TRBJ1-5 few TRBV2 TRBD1 CASSGTGEDQPQHF
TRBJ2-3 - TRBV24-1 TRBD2 CATSDYGGSFPDTQYF
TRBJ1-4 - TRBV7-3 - CASSPQDIEKLFF
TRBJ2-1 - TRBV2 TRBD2 CASSRTSGYNEQFF
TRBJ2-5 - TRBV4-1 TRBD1 CASSRGGTGGETQYF
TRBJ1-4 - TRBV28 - CASRSPTGLNEKLFF
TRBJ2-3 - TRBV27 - CASSFVGADSTDTQYF
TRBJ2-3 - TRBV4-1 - CASSQGLPSSAQYF
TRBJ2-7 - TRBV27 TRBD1 CASRSLGQGAYEQYF